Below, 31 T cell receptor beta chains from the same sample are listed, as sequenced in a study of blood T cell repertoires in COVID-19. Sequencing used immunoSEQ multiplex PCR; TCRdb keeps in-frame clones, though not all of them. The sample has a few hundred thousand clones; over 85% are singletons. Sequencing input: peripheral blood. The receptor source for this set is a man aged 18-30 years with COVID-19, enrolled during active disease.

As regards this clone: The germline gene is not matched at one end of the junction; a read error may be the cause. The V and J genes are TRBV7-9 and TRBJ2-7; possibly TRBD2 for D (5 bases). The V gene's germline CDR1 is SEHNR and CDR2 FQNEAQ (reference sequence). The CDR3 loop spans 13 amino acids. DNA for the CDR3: TGTGCCACCAGCCTTGAGGGCTCCTACGAGCAGTACTTC. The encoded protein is CATSLEGSYEQYF.

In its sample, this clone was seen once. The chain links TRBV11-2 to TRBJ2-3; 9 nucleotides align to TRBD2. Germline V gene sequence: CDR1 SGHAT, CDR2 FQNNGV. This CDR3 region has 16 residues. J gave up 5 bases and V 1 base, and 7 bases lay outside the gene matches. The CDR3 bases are TGTGCCAGCAGCTTAGGCCGGACTAGCGCGGTAGATACGCAGTATTTT. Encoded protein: CASSLGRTSAVDTQYF.

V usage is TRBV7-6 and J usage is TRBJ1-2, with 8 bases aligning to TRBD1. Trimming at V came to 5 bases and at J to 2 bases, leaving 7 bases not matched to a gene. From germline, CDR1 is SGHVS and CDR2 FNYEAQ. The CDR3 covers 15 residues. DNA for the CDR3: TGTGCCAGCAGCGGGGGGACAGGTCTCAACTATGGCTACACCTTC. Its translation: CASSGGTGLNYGYTF.

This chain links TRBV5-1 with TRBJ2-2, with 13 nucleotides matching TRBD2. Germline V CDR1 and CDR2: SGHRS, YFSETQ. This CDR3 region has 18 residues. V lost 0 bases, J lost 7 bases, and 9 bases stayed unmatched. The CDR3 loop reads CASSLAGTSGAGIGELFF. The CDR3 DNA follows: TGCGCCAGCAGCTTGGCGGGGACTAGCGGGGCAGGCATCGGGGAGCTGTTTTTT.

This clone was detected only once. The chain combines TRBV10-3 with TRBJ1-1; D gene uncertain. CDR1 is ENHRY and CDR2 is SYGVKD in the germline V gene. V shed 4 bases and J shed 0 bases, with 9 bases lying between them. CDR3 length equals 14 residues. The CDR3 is CAISVSELNTEAFF. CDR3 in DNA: TGTGCCATCAGTGTTTCGGAGCTGAACACTGAAGCTTTCTTT.

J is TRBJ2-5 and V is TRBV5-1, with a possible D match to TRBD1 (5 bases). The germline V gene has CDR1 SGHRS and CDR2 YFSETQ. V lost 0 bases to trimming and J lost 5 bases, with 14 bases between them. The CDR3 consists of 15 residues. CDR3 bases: TGCGCCAGCAGCTTGGTTCCTTCTAGGGGCGAGACCCAGTACTTC. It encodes CASSLVPSRGETQYF. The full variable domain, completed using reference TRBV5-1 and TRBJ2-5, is KAGVTQTPRYLIKTRGQQVTLSCSPISGHRSVSWYQQTPGQGLQFLFEYFSETQRNKGNFPGRFSGRQFSNSRSEMNVSTLELGDSALYLCASSLVPSRGETQYFGPGTRLLVL.

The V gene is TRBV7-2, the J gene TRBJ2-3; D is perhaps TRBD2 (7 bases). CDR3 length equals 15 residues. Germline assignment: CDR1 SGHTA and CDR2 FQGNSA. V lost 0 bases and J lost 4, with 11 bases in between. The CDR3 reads CASSLAGGRADTQYF. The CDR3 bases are TGTGCCAGCAGCTTAGCGGGGGGGCGAGCAGATACGCAGTATTTT.

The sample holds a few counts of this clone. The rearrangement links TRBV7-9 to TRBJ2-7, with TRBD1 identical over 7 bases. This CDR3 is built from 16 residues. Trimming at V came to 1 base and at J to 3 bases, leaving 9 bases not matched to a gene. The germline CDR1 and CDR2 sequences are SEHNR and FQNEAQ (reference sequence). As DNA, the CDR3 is TGTGCCAGCAGCTTAGGACAAGTTCAGGGGGACTACGAGCAGTACTTC. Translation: CASSLGQVQGDYEQYF.

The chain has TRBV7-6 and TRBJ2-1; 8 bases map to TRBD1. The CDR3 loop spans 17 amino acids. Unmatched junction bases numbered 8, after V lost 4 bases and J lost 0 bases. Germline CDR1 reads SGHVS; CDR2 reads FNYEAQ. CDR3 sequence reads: CASSSTGGTRSYNEQFF. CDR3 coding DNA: TGTGCCAGCAGCTCAACAGGGGGAACGCGCTCCTACAATGAGCAGTTCTTC.

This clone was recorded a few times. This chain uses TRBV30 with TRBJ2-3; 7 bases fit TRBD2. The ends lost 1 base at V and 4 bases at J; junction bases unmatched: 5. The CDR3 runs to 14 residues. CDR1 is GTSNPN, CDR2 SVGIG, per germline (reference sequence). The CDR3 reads CAWSGGSRSDTQYF. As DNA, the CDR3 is TGTGCCTGGAGTGGCGGGAGTCGGTCAGATACGCAGTATTTT.

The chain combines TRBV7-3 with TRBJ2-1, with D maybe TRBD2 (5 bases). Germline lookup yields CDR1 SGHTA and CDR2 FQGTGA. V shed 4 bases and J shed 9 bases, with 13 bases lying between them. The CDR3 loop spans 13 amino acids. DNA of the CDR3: TGTGCCAGCAGCTCCAGTTGGGAGCCTGAGCAGTTCTTC. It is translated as CASSSSWEPEQFF. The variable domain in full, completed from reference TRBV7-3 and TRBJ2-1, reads GAGVSQTPSNKVTEKGKYVELRCDPISGHTALYWYRQSLGQGPEFLIYFQGTGAADDSGLPNDRFFAVRPEGSVSTLKIQRTERGDSAVYLCASSSSWEPEQFFGPGTRLTVL.

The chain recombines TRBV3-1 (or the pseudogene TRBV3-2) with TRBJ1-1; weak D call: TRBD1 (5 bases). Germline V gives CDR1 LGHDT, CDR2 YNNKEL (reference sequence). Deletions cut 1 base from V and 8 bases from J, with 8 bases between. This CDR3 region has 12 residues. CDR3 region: CASSQGDREAFF. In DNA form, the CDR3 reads TGTGCCAGCAGCCAAGGTGACAGAGAAGCTTTCTTT.

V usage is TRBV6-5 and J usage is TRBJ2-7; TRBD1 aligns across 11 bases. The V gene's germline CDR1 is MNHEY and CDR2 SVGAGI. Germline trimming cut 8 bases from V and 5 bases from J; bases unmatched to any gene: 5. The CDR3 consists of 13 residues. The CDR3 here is CASLRTGGNEQYF. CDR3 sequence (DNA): TGTGCCAGCCTCCGGACAGGGGGCAACGAGCAGTACTTC.

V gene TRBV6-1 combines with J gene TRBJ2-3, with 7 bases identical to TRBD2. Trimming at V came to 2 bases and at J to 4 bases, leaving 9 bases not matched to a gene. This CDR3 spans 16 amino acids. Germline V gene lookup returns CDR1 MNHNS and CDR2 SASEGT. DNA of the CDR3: TGTGCCAGCAGTGAATGGACTAGTCTTCTCTCAGATACGCAGTATTTT. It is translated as CASSEWTSLLSDTQYF.

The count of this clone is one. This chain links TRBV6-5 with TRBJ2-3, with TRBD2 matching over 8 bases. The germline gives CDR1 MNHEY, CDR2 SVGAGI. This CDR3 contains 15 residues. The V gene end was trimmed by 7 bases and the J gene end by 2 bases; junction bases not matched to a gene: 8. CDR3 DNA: TGTGCCAGCAAGAAGGCAGCGGGAGCCACAGATACGCAGTATTTT. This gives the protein CASKKAAGATDTQYF.

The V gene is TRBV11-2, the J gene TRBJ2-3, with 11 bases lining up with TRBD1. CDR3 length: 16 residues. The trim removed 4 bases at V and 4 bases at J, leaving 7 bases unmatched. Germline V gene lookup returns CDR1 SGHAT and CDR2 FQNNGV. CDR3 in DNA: TGTGCCAGCAGCTCTGGGACAGGGGGGGTCCCAGATACGCAGTATTTT. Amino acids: CASSSGTGGVPDTQYF.

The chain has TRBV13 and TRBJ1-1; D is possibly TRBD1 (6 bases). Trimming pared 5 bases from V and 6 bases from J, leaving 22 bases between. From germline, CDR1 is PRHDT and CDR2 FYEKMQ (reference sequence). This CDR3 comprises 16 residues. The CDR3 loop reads CASSARGGPGGPEAFF. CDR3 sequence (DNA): TGTGCCAGCAGCGCCCGGGGCGGCCCCGGGGGGCCTGAAGCTTTCTTT.

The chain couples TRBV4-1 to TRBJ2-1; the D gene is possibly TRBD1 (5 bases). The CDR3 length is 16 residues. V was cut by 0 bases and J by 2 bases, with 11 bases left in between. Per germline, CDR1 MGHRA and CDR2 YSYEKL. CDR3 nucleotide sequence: TGCGCCAGCAGCCAAGATCGTCAGGGAACCTACAATGAGCAGTTCTTC. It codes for CASSQDRQGTYNEQFF.

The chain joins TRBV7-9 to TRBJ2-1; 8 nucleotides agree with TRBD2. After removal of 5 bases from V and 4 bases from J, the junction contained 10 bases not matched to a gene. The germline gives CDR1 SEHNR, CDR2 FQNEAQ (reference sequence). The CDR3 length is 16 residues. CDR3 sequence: CASSLNRGGQYNEQFF. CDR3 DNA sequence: TGTGCCAGCAGCCTCAACCGGGGGGGCCAGTACAATGAGCAGTTCTTC.

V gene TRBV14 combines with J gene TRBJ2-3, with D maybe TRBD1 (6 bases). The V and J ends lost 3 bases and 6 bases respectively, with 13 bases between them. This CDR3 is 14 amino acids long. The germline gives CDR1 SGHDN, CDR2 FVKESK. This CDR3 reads CASSQGHQRDTQYF. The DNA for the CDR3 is TGTGCCAGCAGCCAGGGACACCAACGGGATACGCAGTATTTT.

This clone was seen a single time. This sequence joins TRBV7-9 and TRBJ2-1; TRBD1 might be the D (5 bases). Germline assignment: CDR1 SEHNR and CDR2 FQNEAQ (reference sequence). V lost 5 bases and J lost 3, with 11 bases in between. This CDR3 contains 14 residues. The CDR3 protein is CASSKDTLYNEQFF. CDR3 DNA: TGTGCCAGCAGCAAGGACACCCTCTACAATGAGCAGTTCTTC. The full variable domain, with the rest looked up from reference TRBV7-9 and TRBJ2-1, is DTGVSQNPRHKITKRGQNVTFRCDPISEHNRLYWYRQTLGQGPEFLTYFQNEAQLEKSRLLSDRFSAERPKGSFSTLEIQRTEQGDSAMYLCASSKDTLYNEQFFGPGTRLTVL.

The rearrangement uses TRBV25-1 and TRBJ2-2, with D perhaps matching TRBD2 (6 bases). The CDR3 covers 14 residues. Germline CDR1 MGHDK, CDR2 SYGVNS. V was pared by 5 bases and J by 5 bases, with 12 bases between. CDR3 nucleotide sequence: TGTGCCAGCAGTCTCCACGGGGGAACCGGGGAGCTGTTTTTT. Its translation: CASSLHGGTGELFF.

The DNA for the CDR3 is TGTGCCAGCAGTTTACAGGATAATTCACCCCTCCACTTT. As protein: CASSLQDNSPLHF. The chain carries TRBV12-3 or TRBV12-4 and TRBJ1-6, with unresolved D. V lost 2 bases to trimming and J lost 5 bases, with 4 bases between them. CDR3 length equals 13 residues.

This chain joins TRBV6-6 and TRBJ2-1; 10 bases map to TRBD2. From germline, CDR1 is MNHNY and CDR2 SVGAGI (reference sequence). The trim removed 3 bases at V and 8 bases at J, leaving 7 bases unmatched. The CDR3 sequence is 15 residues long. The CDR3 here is CASSYSLAGAHEQFF. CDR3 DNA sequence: TGTGCCAGCAGTTATTCCCTAGCGGGAGCCCATGAGCAGTTCTTC.

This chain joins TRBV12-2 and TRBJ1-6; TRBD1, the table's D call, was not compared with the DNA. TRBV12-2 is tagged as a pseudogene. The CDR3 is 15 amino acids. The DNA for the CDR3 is TGTGCAAGTCGCTTAGGGGACAGGGTTGTTTCACCCCTCCACTTT. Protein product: CASRLGDRVVSPLHF.

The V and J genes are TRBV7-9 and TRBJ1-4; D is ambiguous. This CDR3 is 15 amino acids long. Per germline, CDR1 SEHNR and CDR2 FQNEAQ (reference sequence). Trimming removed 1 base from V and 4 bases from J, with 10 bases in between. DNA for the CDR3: TGTGCCAGCAGCTTAGGCCCCGGGATTAATGAAAAACTGTTTTTT. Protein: CASSLGPGINEKLFF.

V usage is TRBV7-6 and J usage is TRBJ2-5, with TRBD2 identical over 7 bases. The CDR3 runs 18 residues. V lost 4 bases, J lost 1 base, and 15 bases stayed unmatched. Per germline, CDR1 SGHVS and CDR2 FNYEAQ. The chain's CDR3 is CASSSLGLLAGLQETQYF. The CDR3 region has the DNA TGTGCCAGCAGCTCCCTGGGGCTTTTAGCGGGCCTCCAAGAGACCCAGTACTTC.

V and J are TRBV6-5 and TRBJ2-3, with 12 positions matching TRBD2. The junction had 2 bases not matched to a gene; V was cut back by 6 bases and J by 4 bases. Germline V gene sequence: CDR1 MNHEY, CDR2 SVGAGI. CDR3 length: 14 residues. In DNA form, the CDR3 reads TGTGCCAGCAGGACTAGCGGGAGTGCAGATACGCAGTATTTT. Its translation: CASRTSGSADTQYF.

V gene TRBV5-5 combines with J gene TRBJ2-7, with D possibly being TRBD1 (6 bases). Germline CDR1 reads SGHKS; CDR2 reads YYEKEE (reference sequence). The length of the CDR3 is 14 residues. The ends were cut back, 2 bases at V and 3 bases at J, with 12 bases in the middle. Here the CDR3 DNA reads TGTGCCAGCAGCTTAAGGGACAATCGCTACGAGCAGTACTTC. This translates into CASSLRDNRYEQYF. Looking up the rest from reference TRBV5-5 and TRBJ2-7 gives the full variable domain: DAGVTQSPTHLIKTRGQQVTLRCSPISGHKSVSWYQQVLGQGPQFIFQYYEKEERGRGNFPDRFSARQFPNYSSELNVNALLLGDSALYLCASSLRDNRYEQYFGPGTRLTVT.

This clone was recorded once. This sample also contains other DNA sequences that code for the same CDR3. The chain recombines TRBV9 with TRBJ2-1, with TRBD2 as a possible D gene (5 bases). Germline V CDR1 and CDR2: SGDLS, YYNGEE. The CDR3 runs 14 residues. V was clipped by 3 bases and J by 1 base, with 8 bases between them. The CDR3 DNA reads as TGTGCCAGCAGCGCCAGCGGATCCTACAATGAGCAGTTCTTC. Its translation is CASSASGSYNEQFF.

The CDR3 region has the DNA TGTGCCAGCAGTTCTGGGACAGGAAGCAATCAGCCCCAGCATTTT. It codes for CASSSGTGSNQPQHF. The rearrangement links TRBV6-5 to TRBJ1-5; 8 bases align to TRBD1. Germline lookup yields CDR1 MNHEY and CDR2 SVGAGI. This CDR3 has 15 residues. V trimming: 4 bases; J trimming: 1 base; junction bases outside the gene matches: 3.